One TCR beta chain is described in this entry. Its matching antigen is unknown. The data belong to a study of post-analysis software for immune sequencing data. Study context: In terms of disease course, relapsing-remitting, secondary progressive and progressive-relapsing multiple sclerosis were included. Regarding the study as a whole: With F measure, samples from one preparation batch clustered together strongly.

Built from TCR beta cDNA, the libraries had unique molecular identifiers in them. Starting from around 1 to 10 million T cells, the study yielded hundreds of thousands of cDNA molecules. TCRdb ran MiXCR on the PCR reads and lists one entry per CDR3 protein. This sample has fewer than 850,000 distinct CDR3 sequences; 25% to 30% occur once, and the top ten carry about 0.5%. Material: blood. The origin of this receptor is a girl aged 10-17 years with multiple sclerosis.

As DNA, the CDR3 is TGCGCCAGCAGCCCTCTAGGGGCAGGCAACACTGAAGCTTTCTTT. Protein product: CASSPLGAGNTEAFF. V gene TRBV5-1 combines with J gene TRBJ1-1, with a tentative D call TRBD1 (5 bases). Germline V gene sequence: CDR1 SGHRS, CDR2 YFSETQ. The CDR3 contains 15 residues. V was cut by 4 bases and J by 2 bases, with 15 bases left in between.